The 8 T cell receptor beta chains listed next were all sequenced from one sample in a study of CXCR3-negative and CXCR3-positive naive CD8 T cells. Study-level findings and limits: Relative to CXCR3-negative naive cells, CXCR3-positive naive cells had more hydrophobic TRB CDR3s.

UMI-tagged TRB cDNA libraries were built via 5' RACE. From the 5' RACE reads, TCRdb lists one entry per CDR3 protein and no DNA. The sample holds around 60,000 distinct CDR3 sequences. These receptors' antigens are unknown. The sample consisted of naive CXCR3+ CD8+ T cells from blood. The subset was: CD45RO-CCR7+CD27+CD95- naive CD8+ T cells expressing CXCR3 (TNR3+). The source of these receptors is a human donor in good health. Some clones in this sample may be carry-over from other donors' samples.

The chain couples TRBV7-9 to TRBJ2-7. Per the germline V gene, CDR1 is SEHNR and CDR2 is FQNEAQ (reference sequence). The CDR3 is 13 residues long. The chain's CDR3 is CASSFGLGYEQYF.

The CDR3 region is CAISERTGPYNEQFF. The J gene is TRBJ2-1, the V gene TRBV10-3. The CDR3 spans 15 residues. CDR1 ENHRY and CDR2 SYGVKD come from the germline V gene.

V and J are TRBV6-2 or TRBV6-3 and TRBJ2-1; the TRBD1 assignment by TCRdb is unverifiable without DNA. The CDR3 is 15 amino acids. Germline V gene data show CDR1 as MNHEY and CDR2 as SVGEGT. The CDR3 loop is CASRTGELPYNEQFF.

V and J are TRBV7-3 and TRBJ1-2; TCRdb's D call, TRBD1, is unchecked because there is no DNA. The CDR3 sequence is 17 residues long. Germline values: CDR1 SGHTA, CDR2 FQGTGA. The CDR3 reads CASSLYPTSGGDYGYTF.

The chain recombines TRBV29-1 with TRBJ2-2. The CDR3 length is 11 residues. Germline lookup yields CDR1 SQVTM and CDR2 ANQGSEA. CDR3 in amino acids: CSVEGSGELFF.

The rearrangement links TRBV6-5 to TRBJ1-5; there is no DNA to check the TCRdb D call of TRBD1. This CDR3 has 13 amino acids. CDR1 and CDR2 from the germline V gene are MNHEY and SVGAGI. CDR3 sequence: CASSYGGGQPQHF.

The chain combines TRBV7-9 with TRBJ1-2. The germline V gene has CDR1 SEHNR and CDR2 FQNEAQ (reference sequence). The CDR3 runs to 17 residues. The CDR3: CASSIGRTTVNTLNYTF.

V gene TRBV13 combines with J gene TRBJ2-7; TCRdb's D call, TRBD1, is unchecked because there is no DNA. The CDR3 is 15 amino acids. Germline V CDR1 and CDR2: PRHDT, FYEKMQ (reference sequence). The CDR3 protein is CASSFHRGETYEQYF.